A selection of T cell receptor beta chains follows, all from one sample in a study of T cell repertoires in cytomegalovirus infection. TCRdb fed the reads into MiXCR, producing one record per CDR3 protein. Here the sample spans around 330,000 distinct CDR3 sequences, 15% to 20% being singletons. Sequencing used PBMCs. Source of these receptors: a human donor in good health (CMV status not recorded). Some clones in this sample may be carry-over from other donors' samples. The CDR3 runs from the conserved cysteine through the conserved F or W. Each record gives: clone size, D gene, J gene, V gene, CDR3 protein, CDR3 DNA. A D gene is named only where the DNA matches it firmly. Not all rows give a size; the values are once, few, many and, for expanded clones, a class.

abundance: many
d_gene: NA
j_gene: TRBJ2-5
v_gene: TRBV20-1
CDR3aa: CSVQGGGEGQETQYF
CDR3nt: TGCAGTGTCCAAGGGGGCGGGGAAGGGCAAGAGACCCAGTACTTC

abundance: few
d_gene: TRBD1
j_gene: TRBJ2-7
v_gene: TRBV6-6
CDR3aa: CASCSGGSYEQYF
CDR3nt: TGTGCCAGCTGCTCAGGGGGTTCCTACGAGCAGTACTTC

abundance: few
d_gene: NA
j_gene: TRBJ2-6
v_gene: TRBV4-1
CDR3aa: CASSQPRGLTGANVLTF
CDR3nt: TGCGCCAGCAGCCAACCGCGGGGACTCACCGGGGCCAACGTCCTGACTTTC

abundance: few
d_gene: TRBD2
j_gene: TRBJ2-4
v_gene: TRBV6-5
CDR3aa: CASSYDGGGSDIQYF
CDR3nt: TGTGCCAGCAGTTACGATGGGGGGGGTAGCGACATTCAGTACTTC

abundance: NA
d_gene: NA
j_gene: TRBJ1-1
v_gene: TRBV6-2/TRBV6-3
CDR3aa: CASSYLVMNTEAFF
CDR3nt: TGTGCCAGCAGTTACTTAGTCATGAACACTGAAGCTTTCTTT

abundance: many
d_gene: TRBD1
j_gene: TRBJ2-7
v_gene: TRBV28
CDR3aa: CASSSGQAGEQYF
CDR3nt: TGTGCCAGCAGTTCGGGACAGGCTGGCGAGCAGTACTTC

abundance: many
d_gene: NA
j_gene: TRBJ2-5
v_gene: TRBV7-8
CDR3aa: CASSLEVGKLETQYF
CDR3nt: TGTGCCAGCAGCTTAGAAGTCGGTAAACTGGAGACCCAGTACTTC

abundance: few
d_gene: NA
j_gene: TRBJ1-2
v_gene: TRBV5-1
CDR3aa: CASSLASGGNYGYTF
CDR3nt: TGCGCCAGCAGCTTGGCCTCGGGGGGAAACTATGGCTACACCTTC

abundance: many
d_gene: TRBD1
j_gene: TRBJ1-4
v_gene: TRBV7-9
CDR3aa: CASSQATGDNEKLFF
CDR3nt: TGTGCCAGCAGCCAGGCGACAGGGGATAATGAAAAACTGTTTTTT

abundance: NA
d_gene: NA
j_gene: TRBJ1-6
v_gene: TRBV6-1
CDR3aa: CASSELGARENSPLHF
CDR3nt: TGTGCCAGCAGTGAACTGGGAGCCAGGGAGAATTCACCCCTCCACTTT

abundance: many
d_gene: NA
j_gene: TRBJ1-4
v_gene: TRBV7-2
CDR3aa: CASSLSGRGHLNRGEKLFF
CDR3nt: TGTGCCAGCAGCTTAAGTGGTCGGGGGCACCTAAACCGCGGGGAAAAACTGTTTTTT

abundance: NA
d_gene: TRBD1
j_gene: TRBJ2-3
v_gene: TRBV13
CDR3aa: CASSHFSVRDRGTDTQYF
CDR3nt: TGTGCCAGCAGCCATTTTAGCGTCCGGGACAGGGGAACAGATACGCAGTATTTT

abundance: few
d_gene: NA
j_gene: TRBJ1-1
v_gene: TRBV20-1
CDR3aa: CSAPMGARAEAFF
CDR3nt: TGCAGTGCCCCAATGGGGGCCCGGGCTGAAGCTTTCTTT

abundance: many
d_gene: NA
j_gene: TRBJ2-7
v_gene: TRBV28
CDR3aa: CASRWRGPMYF
CDR3nt: TGTGCCAGTCGGTGGAGGGGGCCGATGTACTTC

abundance: few
d_gene: TRBD1
j_gene: TRBJ1-4
v_gene: TRBV5-4
CDR3aa: CASSLTGVGDEKLFF
CDR3nt: TGTGCCAGCAGTTTGACAGGGGTCGGGGATGAAAAACTGTTTTTT

abundance: NA
d_gene: TRBD1
j_gene: TRBJ2-3
v_gene: TRBV25-1
CDR3aa: CASSEYSQGARGTDTQYF
CDR3nt: TGTGCCAGCAGTGAGTACAGCCAGGGGGCCCGGGGCACAGATACGCAGTATTTT

abundance: many
d_gene: NA
j_gene: TRBJ1-1
v_gene: TRBV29-1
CDR3aa: CSVELGEAFF
CDR3nt: TGCAGCGTTGAATTGGGGGAAGCTTTCTTT

abundance: NA
d_gene: NA
j_gene: TRBJ2-5
v_gene: TRBV2
CDR3aa: CASKAIGETQYF
CDR3nt: TGTGCCAGCAAGGCCATTGGAGAGACCCAGTACTTC

abundance: many
d_gene: TRBD1
j_gene: TRBJ1-3
v_gene: TRBV7-2
CDR3aa: CASSLGTGLGNTIYF
CDR3nt: TGTGCCAGCAGCTTAGGGACAGGCCTAGGAAACACCATATATTTT

abundance: NA
d_gene: NA
j_gene: TRBJ1-2
v_gene: TRBV20-1
CDR3aa: CSARGGSYYGYTF
CDR3nt: TGCAGTGCTAGAGGGGGGAGCTACTATGGCTACACCTTC

abundance: few
d_gene: TRBD1
j_gene: TRBJ1-4
v_gene: TRBV7-9
CDR3aa: CASSLHRDRATGKLFF
CDR3nt: TGTGCCAGCAGCTTACATAGGGACAGGGCGACGGGAAAACTGTTTTTT

abundance: few
d_gene: TRBD1
j_gene: TRBJ1-2
v_gene: TRBV4-2
CDR3aa: CASSQLMTGDNYGYTF
CDR3nt: TGTGCCAGCAGCCAACTAATGACAGGGGATAACTATGGCTACACCTTC

abundance: few
d_gene: NA
j_gene: TRBJ2-5
v_gene: TRBV7-9
CDR3aa: CASSPQQQTQETQYF
CDR3nt: TGTGCCAGCAGCCCACAGCAACAGACGCAAGAGACCCAGTACTTC

abundance: NA
d_gene: TRBD2
j_gene: TRBJ2-1
v_gene: TRBV29-1
CDR3aa: CSVRTSSPVEQFF
CDR3nt: TGCAGCGTTCGGACTAGCAGCCCGGTTGAGCAGTTCTTC

abundance: few
d_gene: NA
j_gene: TRBJ1-1
v_gene: TRBV4-1
CDR3aa: CASSQDGGRNTEAFF
CDR3nt: TGCGCCAGCAGCCAAGATGGTGGTAGGAACACTGAAGCTTTCTTT

abundance: many
d_gene: TRBD2
j_gene: TRBJ2-3
v_gene: TRBV7-2
CDR3aa: CASSWRLAGDTDTQYF
CDR3nt: TGTGCCAGCAGCTGGCGACTAGCGGGGGACACAGATACGCAGTATTTT

abundance: many
d_gene: NA
j_gene: TRBJ1-1
v_gene: TRBV12-3/TRBV12-4
CDR3aa: CASSLREGRGNTEAFF
CDR3nt: TGTGCCAGCAGTTTACGGGAGGGAAGGGGGAACACTGAAGCTTTCTTT

abundance: few
d_gene: NA
j_gene: TRBJ2-1
v_gene: TRBV5-1
CDR3aa: CASSLTVVGPFGNEQFF
CDR3nt: TGCGCCAGCAGCTTGACCGTAGTTGGCCCGTTCGGGAATGAGCAGTTCTTC

abundance: many
d_gene: TRBD1
j_gene: TRBJ1-5
v_gene: TRBV12-3/TRBV12-4
CDR3aa: CASSVPEFITGARRGNQPQHF
CDR3nt: TGTGCCAGCAGTGTACCCGAATTTATAACAGGGGCGCGACGAGGCAATCAGCCCCAGCATTTT

abundance: many
d_gene: NA
j_gene: TRBJ2-7
v_gene: TRBV12-3/TRBV12-4
CDR3aa: CASSLILVGEQYF
CDR3nt: TGTGCCAGCAGTTTGATACTTGTAGGCGAGCAGTACTTC

abundance: few
d_gene: TRBD1
j_gene: TRBJ2-1
v_gene: TRBV6-2/TRBV6-3
CDR3aa: CASSWARGRDEQFF
CDR3nt: TGTGCCAGCAGTTGGGCCAGGGGGCGGGATGAGCAGTTCTTC

abundance: many
d_gene: NA
j_gene: TRBJ1-6
v_gene: TRBV6-2/TRBV6-3
CDR3aa: CASSSNDNSPLHF
CDR3nt: TGTGCCAGCAGTTCGAATGATAATTCACCCCTCCACTTT

abundance: few
d_gene: NA
j_gene: TRBJ1-3
v_gene: TRBV12-3/TRBV12-4
CDR3aa: CASSLFSSGRGNTIYF
CDR3nt: TGTGCCAGCAGTTTATTTTCTTCGGGCAGGGGAAACACCATATATTTT

abundance: many
d_gene: NA
j_gene: TRBJ2-1
v_gene: TRBV7-2
CDR3aa: CASSLARGLRDEQFF
CDR3nt: TGTGCCAGCAGCTTAGCCAGGGGACTGCGGGATGAGCAGTTCTTC

abundance: many
d_gene: TRBD2
j_gene: TRBJ2-5
v_gene: TRBV7-2
CDR3aa: CASSQALAGGQETQYF
CDR3nt: TGTGCCAGCAGCCAAGCCCTAGCGGGGGGGCAAGAGACCCAGTACTTC

abundance: NA
d_gene: TRBD2
j_gene: TRBJ2-3
v_gene: TRBV20-1
CDR3aa: CSARNSGGGDTQYF
CDR3nt: TGCAGTGCCCGGAATAGCGGGGGGGGGGATACGCAGTATTTT

abundance: NA
d_gene: NA
j_gene: TRBJ2-2
v_gene: TRBV27
CDR3aa: CASISTGGLNTGELFF
CDR3nt: TGTGCCAGCATTTCCACTGGGGGACTTAACACCGGGGAGCTGTTTTTT

abundance: few
d_gene: NA
j_gene: TRBJ2-2
v_gene: TRBV19
CDR3aa: CASSIDGFTGELFF
CDR3nt: TGTGCCAGTAGTATAGACGGATTTACCGGGGAGCTGTTTTTT

abundance: NA
d_gene: TRBD2
j_gene: TRBJ2-5
v_gene: TRBV3-1
CDR3aa: CASSQGLAGIQETQYF
CDR3nt: TGTGCCAGCAGCCAGGGACTAGCGGGGATTCAAGAGACCCAGTACTTC

abundance: NA
d_gene: NA
j_gene: TRBJ2-3
v_gene: TRBV6-2/TRBV6-3
CDR3aa: CASSELGTPLGADTQYF
CDR3nt: TGTGCCAGCAGTGAACTCGGGACACCTCTGGGTGCAGATACGCAGTATTTT

abundance: few
d_gene: TRBD1
j_gene: TRBJ2-1
v_gene: TRBV6-1
CDR3aa: CASSGRPGQPSSYNEQFF
CDR3nt: TGTGCCAGCAGTGGCCGCCCGGGACAGCCAAGCTCCTACAATGAGCAGTTCTTC